This T cell receptor beta chain was found in a study of blood T cell repertoires in COVID-19. Across the whole study: The samples span acute and convalescent COVID-19 from the United States, Italy and Spain. The cDNA or gDNA used as material had been derived from T cells, B-cell-depleted T cells, or PBMCs.

Germline CDR1 and CDR2: SGHAT and FQDESV (reference sequence). The CDR3 is 13 residues long. Deletions cut 1 base from V and 12 bases from J, with 12 bases between. Authors' data handling: Cell counts per sample came from amplifying reference gene primers. Produced via immunoSEQ multiplex PCR; TCRdb's table is partial and in-frame only. V, J and clone size derive from that table, while D and trimming were established from the DNA sequence. Seen here are about 140,000 clones, about 79% observed once, and the top ten hold 4.5%. Sequenced sample: peripheral blood. The sequence was obtained from a woman aged 80 or older with active or convalescent COVID-19. The chain is built from TRBV11-1 and TRBJ2-2; TRBD1 might be the D (6 bases). The CDR3 spells CASSLVMTGQLFF. The CDR3, as DNA: TGTGCCAGCAGCTTAGTAATGACAGGACAGCTGTTTTTT.